This T cell receptor beta chain is drawn from a study of identical twins. The study's findings and limits: Invariant populations such as MAIT and iNKT cells could partly muddle zero-insertion analyses. In beta out-of-frame sequences, the excess sharing between twins was weaker. Researchers reported excess low generation probability among twin-shared out-of-frame alpha sequences.

This CDR3 is built from 15 residues. V shed 3 bases, J shed 2 bases, and the junction held 4 bases outside the gene matches. Each CDR3 protein gets one entry after TCRdb re-called the 5' RACE reads with MiXCR. The sample includes hundreds of thousands of distinct CDR3 sequences, about 8.9% of them seen just once. This clonotype was counted ten times or more. Its antigen is not identified. The data also belong to a second study, concerning yellow fever vaccine responses in identical twins. Per that paper: Twins reportedly appeared to share part of their vaccine T cell response while keeping part individual.

This receptor was identified in a woman under 30 in good health. The chain combines TRBV12-3 or TRBV12-4 with TRBJ2-3; 8 bases line up with TRBD2. Sequencing input: memory (CD45RO+) T cells sorted from blood. The CDR3 DNA follows: TGTGCCAGCAGTTTGACGACTAGCGCCACAGATACGCAGTATTTT. Translated: CASSLTTSATDTQYF.